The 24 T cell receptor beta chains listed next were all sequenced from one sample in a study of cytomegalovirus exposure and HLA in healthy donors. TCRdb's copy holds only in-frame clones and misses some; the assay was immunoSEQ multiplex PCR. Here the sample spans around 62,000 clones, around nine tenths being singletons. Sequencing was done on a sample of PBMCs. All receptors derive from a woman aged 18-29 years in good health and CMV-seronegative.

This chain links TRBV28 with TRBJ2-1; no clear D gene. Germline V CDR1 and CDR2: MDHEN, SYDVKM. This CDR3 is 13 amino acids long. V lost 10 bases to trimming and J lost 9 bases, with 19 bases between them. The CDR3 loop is CATIGALHSEQFF. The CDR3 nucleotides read TGTGCCACGATAGGCGCATTACACAGTGAGCAGTTCTTC.

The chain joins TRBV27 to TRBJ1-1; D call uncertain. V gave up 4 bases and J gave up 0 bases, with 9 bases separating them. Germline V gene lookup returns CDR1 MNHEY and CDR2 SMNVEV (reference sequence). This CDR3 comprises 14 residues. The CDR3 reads CASSYTEMNTEAFF. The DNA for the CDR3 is TGTGCCAGCAGTTACACAGAGATGAACACTGAAGCTTTCTTT.

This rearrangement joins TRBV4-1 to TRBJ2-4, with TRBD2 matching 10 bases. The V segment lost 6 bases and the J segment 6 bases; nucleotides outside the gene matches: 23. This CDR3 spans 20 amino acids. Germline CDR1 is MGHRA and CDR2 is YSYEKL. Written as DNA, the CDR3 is TGCGCCAGCAGGTGGCTAGCGGGAGCCTTAGACCCAGAATCGGGAAACATTCAGTACTTC. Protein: CASRWLAGALDPESGNIQYF.

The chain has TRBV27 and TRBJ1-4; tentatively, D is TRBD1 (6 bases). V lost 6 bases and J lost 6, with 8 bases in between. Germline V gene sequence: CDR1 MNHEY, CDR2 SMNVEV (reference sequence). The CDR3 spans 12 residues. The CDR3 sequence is CASRGAYEKLFF. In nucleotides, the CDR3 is TGTGCCAGCAGGGGGGCCTATGAAAAACTGTTTTTT.

Written as DNA, the CDR3 is TGTGCCAGCAGCCCCAGGACAGAAACCAACTCCTATAATTCACCCCTCCACTTT. Encoded protein: CASSPRTETNSYNSPLHF. This chain joins TRBV14 and TRBJ1-6; maybe TRBD1 (6 bases). This CDR3 is 18 amino acids long. Looked up from germline, CDR1 is SGHDN and CDR2 is FVKESK. Deletions cut 4 bases from V and 0 bases from J, with 16 bases between.

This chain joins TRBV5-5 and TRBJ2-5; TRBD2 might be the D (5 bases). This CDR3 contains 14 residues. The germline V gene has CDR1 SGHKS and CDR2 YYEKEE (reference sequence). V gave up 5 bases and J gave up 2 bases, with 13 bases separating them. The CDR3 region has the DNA TGTGCCAGCAGGGGAGCAGGAAAACAAGAGACCCAGTACTTC. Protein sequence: CASRGAGKQETQYF.

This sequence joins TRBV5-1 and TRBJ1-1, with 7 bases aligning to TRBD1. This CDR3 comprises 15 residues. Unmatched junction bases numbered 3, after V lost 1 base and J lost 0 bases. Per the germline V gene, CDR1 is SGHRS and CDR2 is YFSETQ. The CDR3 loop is CASSLLGQMNTEAFF. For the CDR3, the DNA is TGCGCCAGCAGCTTGTTGGGACAGATGAACACTGAAGCTTTCTTT.

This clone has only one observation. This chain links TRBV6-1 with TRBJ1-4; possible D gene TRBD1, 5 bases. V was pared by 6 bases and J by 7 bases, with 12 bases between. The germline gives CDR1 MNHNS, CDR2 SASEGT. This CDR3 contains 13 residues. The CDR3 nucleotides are TGTGCCAGCAGGAATCAGGGTTTTGAAAAACTGTTTTTT. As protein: CASRNQGFEKLFF.

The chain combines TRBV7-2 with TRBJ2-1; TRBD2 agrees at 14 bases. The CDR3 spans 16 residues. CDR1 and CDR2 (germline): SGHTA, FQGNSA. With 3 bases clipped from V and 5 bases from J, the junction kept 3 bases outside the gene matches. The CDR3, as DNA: TGTGCCAGCAGCTTTCGGACTAGCGGGGGGAACAATGAGCAGTTCTTC. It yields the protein CASSFRTSGGNNEQFF.

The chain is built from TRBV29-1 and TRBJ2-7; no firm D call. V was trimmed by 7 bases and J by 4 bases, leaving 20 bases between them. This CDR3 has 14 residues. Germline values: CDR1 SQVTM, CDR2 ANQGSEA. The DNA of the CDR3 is TGCAGCGCCCAGCTGGGTAGCACAAGGTACGAGCAGTACTTC. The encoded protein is CSAQLGSTRYEQYF.

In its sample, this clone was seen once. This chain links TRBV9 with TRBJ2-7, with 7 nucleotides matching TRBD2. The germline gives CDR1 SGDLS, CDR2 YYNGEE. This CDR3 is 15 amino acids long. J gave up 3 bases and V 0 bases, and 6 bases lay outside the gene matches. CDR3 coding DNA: TGTGCCAGCAGCGTAGGGCTTGCGGGGGACTACGAGCAGTACTTC. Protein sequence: CASSVGLAGDYEQYF.

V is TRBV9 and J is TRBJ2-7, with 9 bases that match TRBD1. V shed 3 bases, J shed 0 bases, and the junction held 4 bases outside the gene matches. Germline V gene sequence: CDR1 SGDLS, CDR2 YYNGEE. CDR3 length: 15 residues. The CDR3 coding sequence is TGTGCCAGCAGCGCCCGGGACAGGGCCTCCTACGAGCAGTACTTC. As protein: CASSARDRASYEQYF.

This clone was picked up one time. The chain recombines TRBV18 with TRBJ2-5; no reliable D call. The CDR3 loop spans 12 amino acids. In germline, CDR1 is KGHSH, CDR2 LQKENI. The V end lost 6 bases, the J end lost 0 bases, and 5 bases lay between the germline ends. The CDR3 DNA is TGTGCCAGCTCTCTGTACCAAGAGACCCAGTACTTC. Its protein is CASSLYQETQYF.

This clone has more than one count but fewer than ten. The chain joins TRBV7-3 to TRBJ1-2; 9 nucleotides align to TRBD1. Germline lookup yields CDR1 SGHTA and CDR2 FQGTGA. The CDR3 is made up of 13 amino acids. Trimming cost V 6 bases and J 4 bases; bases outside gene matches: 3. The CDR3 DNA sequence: TGTGCCAGCAGTTTGGGACAGGGCTATGGCTACACCTTC. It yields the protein CASSLGQGYGYTF.

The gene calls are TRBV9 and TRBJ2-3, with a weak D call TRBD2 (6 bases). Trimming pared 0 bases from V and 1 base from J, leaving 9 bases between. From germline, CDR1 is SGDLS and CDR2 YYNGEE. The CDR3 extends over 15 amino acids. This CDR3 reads CASSVEASGTDTQYF. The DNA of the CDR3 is TGTGCCAGCAGCGTAGAGGCTAGCGGCACAGATACGCAGTATTTT.

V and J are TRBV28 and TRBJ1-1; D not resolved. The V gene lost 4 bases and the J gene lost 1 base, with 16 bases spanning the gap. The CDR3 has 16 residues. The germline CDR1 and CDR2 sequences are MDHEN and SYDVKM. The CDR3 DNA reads TGTGCCAGCAGTTCCTGGGATGGAGGCAGGAACACTGAAGCTTTCTTT. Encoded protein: CASSSWDGGRNTEAFF.

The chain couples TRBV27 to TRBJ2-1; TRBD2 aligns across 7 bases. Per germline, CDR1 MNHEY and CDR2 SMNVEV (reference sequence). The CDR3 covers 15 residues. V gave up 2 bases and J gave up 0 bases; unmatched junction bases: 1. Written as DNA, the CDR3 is TGTGCCAGCAGTTTAGGCGGGGGCTCCTACAATGAGCAGTTCTTC. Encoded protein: CASSLGGGSYNEQFF.

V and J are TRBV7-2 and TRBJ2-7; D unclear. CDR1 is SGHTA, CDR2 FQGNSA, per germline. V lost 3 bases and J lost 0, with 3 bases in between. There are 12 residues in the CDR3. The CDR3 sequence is CASSLSSYEQYF. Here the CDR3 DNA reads TGTGCCAGCAGCTTGAGCTCCTACGAGCAGTACTTC.

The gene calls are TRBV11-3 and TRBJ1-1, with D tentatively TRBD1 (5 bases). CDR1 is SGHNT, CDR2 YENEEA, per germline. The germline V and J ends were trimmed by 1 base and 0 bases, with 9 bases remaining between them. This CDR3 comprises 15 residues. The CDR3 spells CASSLGGDLNTEAFF. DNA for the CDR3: TGTGCCAGCAGCTTAGGGGGGGATCTGAACACTGAAGCTTTCTTT.

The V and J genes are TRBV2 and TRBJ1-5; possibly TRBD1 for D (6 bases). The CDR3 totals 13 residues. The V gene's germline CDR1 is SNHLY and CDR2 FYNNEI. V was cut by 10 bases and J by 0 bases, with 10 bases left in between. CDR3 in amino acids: CAIGQTSNQPQHF. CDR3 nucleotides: TGTGCCATCGGACAGACTAGCAATCAGCCCCAGCATTTT.

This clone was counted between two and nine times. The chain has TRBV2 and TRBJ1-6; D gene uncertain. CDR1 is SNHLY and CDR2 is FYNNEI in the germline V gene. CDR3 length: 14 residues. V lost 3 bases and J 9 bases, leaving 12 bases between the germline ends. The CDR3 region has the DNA TGTGCCAGCAGTGACCTACTTATTGGTTCACCCCTCCACTTT. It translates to CASSDLLIGSPLHF.

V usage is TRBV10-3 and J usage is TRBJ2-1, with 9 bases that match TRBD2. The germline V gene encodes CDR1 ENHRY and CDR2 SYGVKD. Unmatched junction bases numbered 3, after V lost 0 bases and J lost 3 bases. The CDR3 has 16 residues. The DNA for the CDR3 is TGTGCCATCAGTGAGTCGGGGCGGGGGGGCTACAATGAGCAGTTCTTC. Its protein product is CAISESGRGGYNEQFF.

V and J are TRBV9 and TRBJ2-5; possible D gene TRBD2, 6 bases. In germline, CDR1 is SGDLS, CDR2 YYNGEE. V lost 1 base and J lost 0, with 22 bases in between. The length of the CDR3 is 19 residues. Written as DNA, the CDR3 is TGTGCCAGCAGCGTATTTGATCGGATCGGAGGGTTGTACCAAGAGACCCAGTACTTC. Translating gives CASSVFDRIGGLYQETQYF. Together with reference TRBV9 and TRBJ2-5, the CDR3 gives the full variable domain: DSGVTQTPKHLITATGQRVTLRCSPRSGDLSVYWYQQSLDQGLQFLIQYYNGEERAKGNILERFSAQQFPDLHSELNLSSLELGDSALYFCASSVFDRIGGLYQETQYFGPGTRLLVL.

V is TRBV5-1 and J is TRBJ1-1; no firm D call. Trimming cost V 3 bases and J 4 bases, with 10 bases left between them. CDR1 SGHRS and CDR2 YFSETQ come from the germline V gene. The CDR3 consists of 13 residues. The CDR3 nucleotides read TGCGCCAGCAGCTCCCTAGCCGCCACTGAAGCTTTCTTT. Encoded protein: CASSSLAATEAFF.